These 12 T cell receptor beta chains were all obtained from the same sample, sequenced in a study of blood T cell repertoires in COVID-19 (TCRdb year 2020). Receptor amplification or capture employed the immunoSEQ multiplex PCR assay. TCRdb provides this immuneACCESS table in a form limited to in-frame rearrangements. Some clones are lacking; in checked studies, under half of them reflect an unresolved V gene, and why the rest are absent is not known. The sample table contains 65,000 to 100,000 clones; only one count was recorded for about 84% of them. The top ten clones comprise about 12% of the sample. Sequenced input: peripheral blood. These receptors all stem from a human donor in a cohort sampled during active COVID-19.

The CDR3 DNA reads as TGTGCCAGCAGTTCGCGACCCTCCTCGGGCACTGAAGCTTTCTTT. Its translation is CASSSRPSSGTEAFF. The J gene is TRBJ1-1, the V gene TRBV27, with D uncertain. The CDR3 has 15 amino acids. The V end was cut by 4 bases, the J end by 4 bases, with 16 bases between. Germline CDR1 MNHEY, CDR2 SMNVEV (reference sequence).

The chain combines TRBV6-6 with TRBJ2-1; D possibly corresponds to TRBD2 (5 bases). CDR1 and CDR2 from the germline V gene are MNHNY and SVGAGI (reference sequence). Deletions cut 5 bases from V and 6 bases from J, with 8 bases between. The CDR3 has 12 residues. CDR3 DNA: TGTGCCAGCAGTATCGGACTCAATGAGCAGTTCTTC. The encoded protein is CASSIGLNEQFF.

The J gene is TRBJ1-1, the V gene TRBV3-1 (or the pseudogene TRBV3-2), with TRBD1 identical over 8 bases. The V gene's germline CDR1 is LGHDT and CDR2 YNNKEL (reference sequence). The CDR3 extends over 13 amino acids. V lost 7 bases, J lost 9 bases, and 10 bases stayed unmatched. CDR3 DNA: TGTGCCAGCATTACCCCAGGGACAGGCAAAGCTTTCTTT. Translation gives CASITPGTGKAFF.

This chain joins TRBV7-2 and TRBJ2-7; perhaps TRBD1 as D (5 bases). Germline V gives CDR1 SGHTA, CDR2 FQGNSA. The CDR3 runs to 13 residues. V shed 2 bases and J shed 5 bases, with 10 bases lying between them. Written as DNA, the CDR3 is TGTGCCAGCAGCTTAAGCAGGGATAACGAGCAGTACTTC. It encodes CASSLSRDNEQYF.

J is TRBJ2-7 and V is TRBV5-1, with a possible D match to TRBD1 (6 bases). Germline lookup yields CDR1 SGHRS and CDR2 YFSETQ. V was pared by 4 bases and J by 3 bases, with 17 bases between. This CDR3 comprises 15 residues. The CDR3 sequence is CASSPVPQGSYEQYF. The CDR3 DNA follows: TGCGCCAGCAGCCCGGTCCCCCAGGGGAGCTACGAGCAGTACTTC.

V is TRBV27 and J is TRBJ1-1, with TRBD1 identical over 7 bases. Germline CDR1 MNHEY, CDR2 SMNVEV (reference sequence). The V and J ends lost 6 bases and 1 base, in that order; junction bases with no gene match: 5. This CDR3 region has 14 residues. CDR3 protein: CASRGQAWNTEAFF. In nucleotides, the CDR3 is TGTGCCAGCAGAGGACAGGCCTGGAACACTGAAGCTTTCTTT.

The chain joins TRBV5-4 to TRBJ1-6; D gene unclear. Germline V lookup: CDR1 SGHNT, CDR2 YYREEE (reference sequence). The CDR3 is 14 residues long. V lost 0 bases to trimming and J lost 6 bases, with 7 bases between them. The CDR3 bases are TGTGCCAGCAGCTTGGGGCAGTTTAATTCACCCCTCCACTTT. This codes for CASSLGQFNSPLHF.

This clone was observed a few times. The rearrangement uses TRBV5-1 and TRBJ2-1; 8 bases align to TRBD2. Trimming took 2 bases from V and 1 from J; bases not matched to a gene: 2. Germline V gives CDR1 SGHRS, CDR2 YFSETQ. CDR3 length equals 15 residues. The CDR3 sequence is CASSFAGGSYNEQFF. The CDR3 region has the DNA TGCGCCAGCAGCTTTGCGGGGGGATCCTACAATGAGCAGTTCTTC.

CDR3 amino acids: CASLAGGISGELFF. CDR3 coding DNA: TGTGCCAGCTTAGCGGGGGGGATATCGGGGGAGCTGTTTTTT. The rearrangement joins TRBV6-6 to TRBJ2-2; 11 bases line up with TRBD2. With V trimmed by 8 bases and J by 8 bases, 7 bases remained unmatched. CDR3 length equals 14 residues. Germline-derived CDR1 and CDR2 are MNHNY and SVGAGI (reference sequence).

This chain links TRBV30 with TRBJ2-1; 11 bases fit TRBD1. Per germline, CDR1 GTSNPN and CDR2 SVGIG (reference sequence). The V gene end was trimmed by 2 bases and the J gene end by 7 bases; junction bases not matched to a gene: 4. The CDR3 extends over 14 amino acids. The CDR3 loop reads CAWSPGQGANEQFF. Here the CDR3 DNA reads TGTGCCTGGAGTCCCGGACAGGGGGCTAATGAGCAGTTCTTC.

This clone was observed a single time. The chain recombines TRBV4-1 with TRBJ2-7, with 10 positions matching TRBD2. Germline V gives CDR1 MGHRA, CDR2 YSYEKL. The CDR3 runs to 19 residues. Trimming took 4 bases from V and 2 from J; bases not matched to a gene: 17. The CDR3: CASSLINLMTSGLTYEQYF. The CDR3 DNA reads TGCGCCAGCAGCCTTATAAACCTTATGACTAGCGGGCTCACCTACGAGCAGTACTTC.

In the case of this clone: This specimen includes other DNA sequences encoding the same CDR3. The rearrangement links TRBV5-6 to TRBJ2-3; 9 nucleotides match TRBD1. The junction had 4 bases not matched to a gene; V was cut back by 2 bases and J by 6 bases. Germline loops: CDR1 SGHDT, CDR2 YYEEEE. The CDR3 loop spans 14 amino acids. The CDR3 DNA sequence: TGTGCCAGCAGCTTAGGACAGGGGTTGGATACGCAGTATTTT. It specifies CASSLGQGLDTQYF.